The clone carrying this TCR beta chain was seen a single time. Its specificity is unknown. The data were obtained in a study of long-term antiretroviral therapy in people with HIV. Study-wide findings and caveats: Someone took the blood between about 2003 and 2017, maybe while older ART regimens were in use. ART-treated samples gained diversity yet remained below transplant donor controls.

The assay used was immunoSEQ (version v3.0), run at survey level. Assay used: immunoSEQ multiplex PCR; TCRdb lists only in-frame clones, some missing. The sample shows around 15,000 clones, around 94% of them seen only once. CDR1 KGHSH and CDR2 LQKENI come from the germline V gene. V lost 8 bases to trimming and J lost 6 bases; unmatched junction nucleotides: 5. The CDR3 has 13 amino acids. This clonotype was obtained from a woman aged 45-60 years with HIV. The source material was unsorted PBMCs, sampled around 6.5 years after starting antiretroviral therapy. The rearrangement uses TRBV18 and TRBJ2-1; the match to TRBD2 covers 9 bases. The CDR3 DNA reads TGTGCCAGCCAGCGGGAGGCAATCAATGAGCAGTTCTTC. It codes for CASQREAINEQFF.